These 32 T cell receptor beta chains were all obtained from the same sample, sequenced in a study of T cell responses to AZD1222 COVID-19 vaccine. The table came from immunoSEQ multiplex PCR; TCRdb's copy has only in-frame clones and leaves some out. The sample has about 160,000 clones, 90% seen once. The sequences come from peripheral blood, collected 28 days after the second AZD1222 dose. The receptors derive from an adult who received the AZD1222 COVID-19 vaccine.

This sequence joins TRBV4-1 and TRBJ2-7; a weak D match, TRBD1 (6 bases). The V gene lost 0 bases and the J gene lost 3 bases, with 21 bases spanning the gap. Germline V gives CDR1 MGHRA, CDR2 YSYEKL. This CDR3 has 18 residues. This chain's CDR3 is CASSQDRDTETFDYEQYF. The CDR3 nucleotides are TGCGCCAGCAGCCAAGACCGGGACACTGAGACCTTTGACTACGAGCAGTACTTC.

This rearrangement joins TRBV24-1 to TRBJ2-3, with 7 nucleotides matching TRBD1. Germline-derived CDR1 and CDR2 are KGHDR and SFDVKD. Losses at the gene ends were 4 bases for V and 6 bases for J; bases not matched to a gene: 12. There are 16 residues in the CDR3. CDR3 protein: CATSEGQLFVRDTQYF. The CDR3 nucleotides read TGTGCCACCAGTGAGGGACAGTTGTTTGTTAGGGATACGCAGTATTTT.

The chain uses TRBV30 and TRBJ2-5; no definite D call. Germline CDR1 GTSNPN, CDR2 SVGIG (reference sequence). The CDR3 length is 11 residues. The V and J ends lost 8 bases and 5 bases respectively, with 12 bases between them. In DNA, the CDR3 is TGTGCCCACTGGGGTCGCGAGACCCAGTACTTC. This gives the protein CAHWGRETQYF.

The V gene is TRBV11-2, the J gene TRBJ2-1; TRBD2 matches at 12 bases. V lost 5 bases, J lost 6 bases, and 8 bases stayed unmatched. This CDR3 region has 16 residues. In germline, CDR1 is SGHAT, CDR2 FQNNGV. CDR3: CASSASSGRALNEQFF. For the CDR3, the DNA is TGTGCCAGCAGCGCTTCTAGCGGGAGGGCCCTCAATGAGCAGTTCTTC. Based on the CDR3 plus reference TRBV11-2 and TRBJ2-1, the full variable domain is EAGVAQSPRYKIIEKRQSVAFWCNPISGHATLYWYQQILGQGPKLLIQFQNNGVVDDSQLPKDRFSAERLKGVDSTLKIQPAKLEDSAVYLCASSASSGRALNEQFFGPGTRLTVL.

CDR3: CASSEQLNTEAFF. The DNA of the CDR3 is TGCGCCAGCAGTGAGCAGTTGAACACTGAAGCTTTCTTT. J is TRBJ1-1 and V is TRBV10-1; D gene ambiguous. CDR1 is WNHNN and CDR2 is SYGVQD in the germline V gene (reference sequence). The ends were cut back, 2 bases at V and 0 bases at J, with 4 bases in the middle. The CDR3 loop spans 13 amino acids.

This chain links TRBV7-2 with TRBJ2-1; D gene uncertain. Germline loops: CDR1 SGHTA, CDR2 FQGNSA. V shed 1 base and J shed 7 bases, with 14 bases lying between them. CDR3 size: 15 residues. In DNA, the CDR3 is TGTGCCAGCAGCTTAGACAGTGGAAGAGTTAATGAGCAGTTCTTC. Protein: CASSLDSGRVNEQFF.

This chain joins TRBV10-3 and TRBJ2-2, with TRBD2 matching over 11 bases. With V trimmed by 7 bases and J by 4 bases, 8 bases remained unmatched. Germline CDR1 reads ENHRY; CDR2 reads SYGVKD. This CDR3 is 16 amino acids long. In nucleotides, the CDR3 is TGTGCCATCATGAAGACTAGCGGGGAGTTCACCGGGGAGCTGTTTTTT. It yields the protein CAIMKTSGEFTGELFF.

CDR3 residues: CASSMDRERQPQHF. In DNA, the CDR3 is TGTGCCAGTAGTATGGACAGGGAACGGCAGCCCCAGCATTTT. The V gene is TRBV19, the J gene TRBJ1-5; 8 positions match TRBD1. Germline-derived CDR1 and CDR2 are LNHDA and SQIVND (reference sequence). The junction had 5 bases not matched to a gene; V was cut back by 3 bases and J by 7 bases. The CDR3 is 14 amino acids.

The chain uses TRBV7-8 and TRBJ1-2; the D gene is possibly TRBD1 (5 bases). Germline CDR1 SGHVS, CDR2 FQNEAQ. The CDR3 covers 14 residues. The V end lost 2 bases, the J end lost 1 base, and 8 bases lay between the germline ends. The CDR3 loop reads CASSLPGINYGYTF. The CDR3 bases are TGTGCCAGCAGCTTACCAGGGATTAACTATGGCTACACCTTC.

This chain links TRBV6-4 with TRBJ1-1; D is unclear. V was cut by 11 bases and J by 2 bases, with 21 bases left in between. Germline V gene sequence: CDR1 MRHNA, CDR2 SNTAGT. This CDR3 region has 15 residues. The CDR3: CAVMGPTSPNTEAFF. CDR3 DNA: TGTGCCGTCATGGGCCCGACTTCCCCAAACACTGAAGCTTTCTTT.

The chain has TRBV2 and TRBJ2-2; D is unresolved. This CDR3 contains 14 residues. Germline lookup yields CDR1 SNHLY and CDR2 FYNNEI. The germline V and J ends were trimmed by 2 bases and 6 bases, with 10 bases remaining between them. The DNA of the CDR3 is TGTGCCAGCAGTGAACCCCACGGCGCCGGGGAGCTGTTTTTT. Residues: CASSEPHGAGELFF.

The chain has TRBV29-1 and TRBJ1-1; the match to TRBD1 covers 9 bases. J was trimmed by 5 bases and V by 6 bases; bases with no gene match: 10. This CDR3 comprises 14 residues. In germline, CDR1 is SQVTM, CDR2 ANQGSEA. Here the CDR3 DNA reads TGCAGCGTGCGGGACAGGGTGTCCACTACTGAAGCTTTCTTT. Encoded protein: CSVRDRVSTTEAFF.

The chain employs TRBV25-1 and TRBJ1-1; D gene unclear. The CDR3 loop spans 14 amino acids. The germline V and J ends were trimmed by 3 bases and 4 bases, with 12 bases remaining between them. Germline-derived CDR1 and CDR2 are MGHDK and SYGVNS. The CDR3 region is CASSDLQRGTEAFF. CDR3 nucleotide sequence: TGTGCCAGCAGTGATCTACAGCGGGGCACTGAAGCTTTCTTT.

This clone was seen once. The CDR3 loop is CASSVGTGRLNEQFF. The CDR3 coding sequence is TGTGCCAGCAGCGTCGGGACAGGGAGGCTCAATGAGCAGTTCTTC. The chain employs TRBV28 and TRBJ2-1; the match to TRBD1 covers 9 bases. The ends lost 6 bases at V and 6 bases at J; junction bases unmatched: 9. The length of the CDR3 is 15 residues. Germline V CDR1 and CDR2: MDHEN, SYDVKM.

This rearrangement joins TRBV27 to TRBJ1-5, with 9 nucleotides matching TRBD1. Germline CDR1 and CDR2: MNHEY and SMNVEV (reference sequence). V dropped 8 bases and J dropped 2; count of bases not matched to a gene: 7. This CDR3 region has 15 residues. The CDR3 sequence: CASLETGGGNQPQHF. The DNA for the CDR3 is TGTGCCAGCCTGGAGACAGGGGGAGGCAATCAGCCCCAGCATTTT.

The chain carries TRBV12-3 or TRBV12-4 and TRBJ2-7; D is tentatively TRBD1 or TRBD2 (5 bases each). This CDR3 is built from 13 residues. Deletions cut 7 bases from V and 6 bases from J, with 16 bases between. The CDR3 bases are TGTGCCAGCATCCTAACCACCGGGACCGAGCAGTACTTC. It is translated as CASILTTGTEQYF.

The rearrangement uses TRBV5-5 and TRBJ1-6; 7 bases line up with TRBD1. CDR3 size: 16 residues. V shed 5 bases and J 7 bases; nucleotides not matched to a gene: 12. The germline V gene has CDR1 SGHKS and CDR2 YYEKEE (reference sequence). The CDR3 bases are TGTGCCAGCAGATTTGCTGATCAGGGGGACAATTCACCCCTCCACTTT. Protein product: CASRFADQGDNSPLHF.

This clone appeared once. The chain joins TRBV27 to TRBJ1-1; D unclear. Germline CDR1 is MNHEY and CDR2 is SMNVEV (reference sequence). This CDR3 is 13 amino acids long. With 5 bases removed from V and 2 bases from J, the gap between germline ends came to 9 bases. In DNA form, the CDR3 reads TGTGCCAGCAGTCCTAGGTCAAACACTGAAGCTTTCTTT. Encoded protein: CASSPRSNTEAFF.

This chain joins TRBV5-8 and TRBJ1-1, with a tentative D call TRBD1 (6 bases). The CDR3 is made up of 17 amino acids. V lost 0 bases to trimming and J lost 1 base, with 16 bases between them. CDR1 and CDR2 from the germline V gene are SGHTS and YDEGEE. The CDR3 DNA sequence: TGTGCCAGCAGCTTGGCCTTTGCAGGGGACCGGAACACTGAAGCTTTCTTT. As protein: CASSLAFAGDRNTEAFF.

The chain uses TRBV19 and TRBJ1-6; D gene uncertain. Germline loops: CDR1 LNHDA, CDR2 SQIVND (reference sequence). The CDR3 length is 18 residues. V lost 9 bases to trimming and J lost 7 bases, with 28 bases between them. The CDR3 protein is CASREKGTIPIRNSPLHF. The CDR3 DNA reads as TGTGCCAGCCGGGAAAAGGGAACTATCCCTATACGGAATTCACCCCTCCACTTT.

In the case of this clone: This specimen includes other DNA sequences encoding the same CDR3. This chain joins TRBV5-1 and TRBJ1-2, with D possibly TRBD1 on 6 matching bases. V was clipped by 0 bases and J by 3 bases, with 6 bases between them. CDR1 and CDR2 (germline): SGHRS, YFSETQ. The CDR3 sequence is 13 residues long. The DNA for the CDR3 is TGCGCCAGCAGCTTGGACAGGGACTATGGCTACACCTTC. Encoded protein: CASSLDRDYGYTF.

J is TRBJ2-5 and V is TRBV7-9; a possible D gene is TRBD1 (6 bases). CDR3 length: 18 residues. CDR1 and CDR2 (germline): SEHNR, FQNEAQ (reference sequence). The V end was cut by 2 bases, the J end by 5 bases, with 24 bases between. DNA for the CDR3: TGTGCCAGCAGCTTATCAGCGCTGGGCCGCAGGGGATACGAGACCCAGTACTTC. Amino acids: CASSLSALGRRGYETQYF.

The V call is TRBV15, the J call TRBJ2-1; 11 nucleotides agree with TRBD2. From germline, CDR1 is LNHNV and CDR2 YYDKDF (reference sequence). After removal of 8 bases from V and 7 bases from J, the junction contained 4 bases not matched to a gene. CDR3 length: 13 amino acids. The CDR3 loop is CATDTSGSNEQFF. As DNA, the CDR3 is TGTGCCACCGATACTAGCGGGAGTAATGAGCAGTTCTTC.

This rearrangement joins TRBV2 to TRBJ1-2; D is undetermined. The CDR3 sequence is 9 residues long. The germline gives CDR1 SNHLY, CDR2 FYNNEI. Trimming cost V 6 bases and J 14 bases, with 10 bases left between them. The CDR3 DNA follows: TGTGCCAGCAGCCTTGGTGTTACCTTC. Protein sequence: CASSLGVTF.

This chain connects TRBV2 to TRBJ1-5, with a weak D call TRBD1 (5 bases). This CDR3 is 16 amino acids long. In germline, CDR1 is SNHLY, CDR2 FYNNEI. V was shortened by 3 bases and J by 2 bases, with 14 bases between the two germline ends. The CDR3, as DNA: TGTGCCAGCAGTGAGGGGGTCCGGGGGGGCAATCAGCCCCAGCATTTT. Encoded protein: CASSEGVRGGNQPQHF. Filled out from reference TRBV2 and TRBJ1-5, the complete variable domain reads EPEVTQTPSHQVTQMGQEVILRCVPISNHLYFYWYRQILGQKVEFLVSFYNNEISEKSEIFDDQFSVERPDGSNFTLKIRSTKLEDSAMYFCASSEGVRGGNQPQHFGDGTRLSIL.

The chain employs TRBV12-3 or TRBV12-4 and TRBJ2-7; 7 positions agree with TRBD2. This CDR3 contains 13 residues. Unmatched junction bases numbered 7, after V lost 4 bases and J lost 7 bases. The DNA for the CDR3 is TGTGCCAGCAGTTCTCTAGCGGTTGCGGAGCAGTACTTC. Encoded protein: CASSSLAVAEQYF.

The CDR3 loop is CASSDARSSGSRNEQFF. In DNA, the CDR3 is TGTGCCAGCAGTGACGCTCGCTCTAGCGGGAGCAGGAATGAGCAGTTCTTC. The gene calls are TRBV2 and TRBJ2-1, with 10 positions matching TRBD2. Trimming at V came to 3 bases and at J to 7 bases, leaving 12 bases not matched to a gene. Looked up from germline, CDR1 is SNHLY and CDR2 is FYNNEI. This CDR3 has 17 residues.

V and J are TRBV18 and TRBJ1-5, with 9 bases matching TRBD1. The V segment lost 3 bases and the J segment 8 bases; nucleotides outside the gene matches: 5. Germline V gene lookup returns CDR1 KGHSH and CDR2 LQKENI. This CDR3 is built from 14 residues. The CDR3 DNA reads TGTGCCAGCTCACCGGGACAGGGAACGAAGCCCCAGCATTTT. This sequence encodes CASSPGQGTKPQHF.

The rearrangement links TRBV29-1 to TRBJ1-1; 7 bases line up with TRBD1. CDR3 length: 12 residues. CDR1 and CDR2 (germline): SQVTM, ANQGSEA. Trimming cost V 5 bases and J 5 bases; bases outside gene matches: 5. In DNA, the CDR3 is TGCAGCGTTTACCGGACAGGAACTGAAGCTTTCTTT. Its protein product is CSVYRTGTEAFF.

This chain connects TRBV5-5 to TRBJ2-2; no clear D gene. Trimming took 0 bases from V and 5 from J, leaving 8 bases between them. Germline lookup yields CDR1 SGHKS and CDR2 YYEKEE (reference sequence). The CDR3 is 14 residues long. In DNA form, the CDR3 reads TGTGCCAGCAGCTTGGTAGCTGGGACCGGGGAGCTGTTTTTT. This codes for CASSLVAGTGELFF. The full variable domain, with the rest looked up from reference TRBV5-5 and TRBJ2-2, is DAGVTQSPTHLIKTRGQQVTLRCSPISGHKSVSWYQQVLGQGPQFIFQYYEKEERGRGNFPDRFSARQFPNYSSELNVNALLLGDSALYLCASSLVAGTGELFFGEGSRLTVL.

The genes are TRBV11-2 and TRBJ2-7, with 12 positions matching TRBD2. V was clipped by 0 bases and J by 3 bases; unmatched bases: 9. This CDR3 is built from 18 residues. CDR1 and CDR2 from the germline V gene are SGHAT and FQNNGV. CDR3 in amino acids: CASSLDWRLAGVYYEQYF. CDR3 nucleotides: TGTGCCAGCAGCTTAGATTGGAGACTAGCGGGAGTCTACTACGAGCAGTACTTC.

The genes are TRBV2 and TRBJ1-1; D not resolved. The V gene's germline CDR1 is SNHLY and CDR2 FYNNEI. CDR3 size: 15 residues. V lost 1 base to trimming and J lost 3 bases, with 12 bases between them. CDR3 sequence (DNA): TGTGCCAGCAGTGAAGGGTTTTCGAAGGACACTGAAGCTTTCTTT. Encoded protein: CASSEGFSKDTEAFF. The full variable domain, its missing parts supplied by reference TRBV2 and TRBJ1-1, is EPEVTQTPSHQVTQMGQEVILRCVPISNHLYFYWYRQILGQKVEFLVSFYNNEISEKSEIFDDQFSVERPDGSNFTLKIRSTKLEDSAMYFCASSEGFSKDTEAFFGQGTRLTVV.